This T cell receptor (beta chain) emerged from a study of cytomegalovirus exposure and HLA in healthy donors. Study overall: The roughly 700 first-cohort repertoires shared a platform with the 110 or so validation repertoires, as reported in a later analysis.

Study findings and constraints: In vitro checks showed that three CMV-associated chains really do target CMV antigens. Investigators reported about 160 TCR beta chains as tied to cytomegalovirus.

CDR1 is SGHRS, CDR2 YFSETQ, per germline. The ends lost 0 bases at V and 9 bases at J; junction bases unmatched: 1. The CDR3 covers 14 residues. Profiling relied on immunoSEQ multiplex PCR, and the TCRdb table lists in-frame clones only, not all of them. This table holds fewer than 350,000 clones, roughly 88% found once. A note on this clone: Its target is not known. Other DNA variants within this sample encode the same CDR3.

Sequenced sample: PBMCs. The V and J genes are TRBV5-1 and TRBJ2-1, with 12 bases identical to TRBD2. The clonotype originates from a young woman in good health and CMV-seronegative. Here the CDR3 DNA reads TGCGCCAGCAGCTTGGAGGGACTAGCGGGTGAGCAGTTCTTC. This gives the protein CASSLEGLAGEQFF.